Each of the 21 T cell receptor beta chains below was sequenced from the same sample in a study of blood T cell repertoires in COVID-19. Data came from immunoSEQ multiplex PCR; TCRdb stores just in-frame clones and leaves some out. Here the sample spans 190,000 or so clones, roughly 89% being singletons. The sample was PBMCs or T cells enriched from blood (not recorded which). All receptors derive from a man between 18 and 35 years old with acute COVID-19.

In nucleotides, the CDR3 is TGCAGTGCTAGTTCCGTGACTAGCGGGAGTTACGAGCAGTACTTC. This codes for CSASSVTSGSYEQYF. This chain uses TRBV20-1 with TRBJ2-7; 12 bases align to TRBD2. The ends lost 3 bases at V and 4 bases at J; junction bases unmatched: 7. Germline V lookup: CDR1 DFQATT, CDR2 SNEGSKA (reference sequence). This CDR3 contains 15 residues.

The chain uses TRBV7-8 and TRBJ2-5; unclear D gene. Germline loops: CDR1 SGHVS, CDR2 FQNEAQ. Trimming took 4 bases from V and 0 from J, leaving 15 bases between them. The CDR3 is 16 amino acids. CDR3 residues: CASSSPRLSYQETQYF. CDR3 DNA: TGTGCCAGCAGCTCCCCGCGCCTGTCCTACCAAGAGACCCAGTACTTC. Filled out from reference TRBV7-8 and TRBJ2-5, the complete variable domain reads GAGVSQSPRYKVAKRGQDVALRCDPISGHVSLFWYQQALGQGPEFLTYFQNEAQLDKSGLPSDRFFAERPEGSVSTLKIQRTQQEDSAVYLCASSSPRLSYQETQYFGPGTRLLVL.

The rearrangement links TRBV28 to TRBJ1-1, with TRBD1 matching 8 bases. Germline assignment: CDR1 MDHEN and CDR2 SYDVKM. Losses at the gene ends were 4 bases for V and 8 bases for J; bases not matched to a gene: 0. The CDR3 loop spans 11 amino acids. CDR3 residues: CASSWTGEAFF. The CDR3 region has the DNA TGTGCCAGCAGTTGGACAGGGGAAGCTTTCTTT.

The chain combines TRBV4-1 with TRBJ2-7, with D tentatively TRBD1 (6 bases). Per the germline V gene, CDR1 is MGHRA and CDR2 is YSYEKL. V lost 2 bases and J lost 3, with 11 bases in between. CDR3 length: 14 amino acids. The CDR3 region is CASSQRTGFYEQYF. DNA of the CDR3: TGCGCCAGCAGCCAAAGAACAGGGTTCTACGAGCAGTACTTC.

V is TRBV30 and J is TRBJ2-2, with D perhaps matching TRBD1 (6 bases). The ends were cut back, 7 bases at V and 2 bases at J, with 11 bases in the middle. Germline V gene data show CDR1 as GTSNPN and CDR2 as SVGIG (reference sequence). This CDR3 spans 13 amino acids. The CDR3 spells CALTGLNTGELFF. CDR3 nucleotides: TGTGCCTTGACAGGCTTAAACACCGGGGAGCTGTTTTTT.

The rearrangement uses TRBV11-2 and TRBJ1-3; 12 bases line up with TRBD1. The ends lost 4 bases at V and 4 bases at J; junction bases unmatched: 8. The germline CDR1 and CDR2 sequences are SGHAT and FQNNGV. The CDR3 is 17 residues long. The CDR3 DNA follows: TGTGCCAGCAGCTATCACCGGGACAGGGGGCCGGGAAACACCATATATTTT. Translated, it gives CASSYHRDRGPGNTIYF.

The chain joins TRBV19 to TRBJ2-2; D is ambiguous. CDR1 LNHDA and CDR2 SQIVND come from the germline V gene (reference sequence). The CDR3 runs 12 residues. The V gene lost 5 bases and the J gene lost 4 bases, with 5 bases spanning the gap. CDR3 sequence: CASSLLTGELFF. The CDR3 DNA is TGTGCCAGTAGTCTCCTCACCGGGGAGCTGTTTTTT.

V gene TRBV3-1 (or the pseudogene TRBV3-2) combines with J gene TRBJ2-7; 13 bases match TRBD2. Germline-derived CDR1 and CDR2 are LGHDT and YNNKEL (reference sequence). V trimming: 4 bases; J trimming: 3 bases; junction bases outside the gene matches: 6. The CDR3 consists of 16 residues. This CDR3 is CASSPQGLAGYYEQYF. CDR3 in DNA: TGTGCCAGCAGCCCCCAGGGACTAGCGGGATACTACGAGCAGTACTTC.

The chain recombines TRBV28 with TRBJ1-2, with 8 bases matching TRBD1. Germline lookup yields CDR1 MDHEN and CDR2 SYDVKM. The CDR3 extends over 14 amino acids. Trimming removed 4 bases from V and 1 base from J; junction bases left unmatched: 2. The CDR3 region has the DNA TGTGCCAGCAGTTCAGACAGGGGTAACTATGGCTACACCTTC. This codes for CASSSDRGNYGYTF.

This clone occurred once. J is TRBJ2-5 and V is TRBV19, with a possible D match to TRBD2 (5 bases). V lost 8 bases and J 2 bases, leaving 9 bases between the germline ends. Germline loops: CDR1 LNHDA, CDR2 SQIVND (reference sequence). This CDR3 spans 12 amino acids. CDR3 region: CASSAVQETQYF. CDR3 coding DNA: TGTGCCAGTTCAGCGGTACAAGAGACCCAGTACTTC.

V gene TRBV7-9 combines with J gene TRBJ2-5; D might be TRBD2 (5 bases). The CDR3 contains 14 residues. Deletions cut 2 bases from V and 4 bases from J, with 11 bases between. Germline values: CDR1 SEHNR, CDR2 FQNEAQ (reference sequence). CDR3 protein: CASSLTGKIETQYF. The CDR3 DNA is TGTGCCAGCAGCTTAACCGGGAAGATAGAGACCCAGTACTTC.

The chain joins TRBV28 to TRBJ1-1, with D possibly matching TRBD1 (6 bases). The CDR3 is made up of 15 amino acids. V was clipped by 5 bases and J by 1 base, with 14 bases between them. CDR1 is MDHEN, CDR2 SYDVKM, per germline. This chain's CDR3 is CASSQRQAGNTEAFF. CDR3 DNA sequence: TGTGCCAGCAGTCAGCGACAGGCAGGGAACACTGAAGCTTTCTTT.

The V gene is TRBV20-1, the J gene TRBJ2-7; D remains ambiguous. This CDR3 comprises 11 residues. Deletions cut 2 bases from V and 5 bases from J, with 7 bases between. CDR1 is DFQATT and CDR2 is SNEGSKA in the germline V gene (reference sequence). The CDR3 reads CSARLIDEQYF. DNA for the CDR3: TGCAGTGCTAGACTTATCGACGAGCAGTACTTC.

About this clone: Other DNA sequences of this sample code for an identical CDR3. The rearrangement links TRBV2 to TRBJ1-5, with 9 bases that match TRBD1. The germline gives CDR1 SNHLY, CDR2 FYNNEI. The CDR3 loop spans 15 amino acids. Trimming cost V 6 bases and J 1 base; bases outside gene matches: 4. This CDR3 reads CASRGQGLSNQPQHF. The CDR3 DNA reads as TGTGCCAGCAGGGGACAGGGATTGAGCAATCAGCCCCAGCATTTT.

Remarks on this clone: The same CDR3 is also encoded by other DNA sequences in this sample. The chain joins TRBV7-9 to TRBJ1-2, with a possible D match to TRBD1 (6 bases). V was trimmed by 1 base and J by 8 bases, leaving 11 bases between them. Germline lookup yields CDR1 SEHNR and CDR2 FQNEAQ (reference sequence). The CDR3 covers 13 residues. The CDR3 sequence is CASSLEQGGGYTF. The DNA of the CDR3 is TGTGCCAGCAGCTTAGAACAGGGTGGAGGCTACACCTTC.

The chain couples TRBV5-1 to TRBJ2-4, with 7 bases lining up with TRBD2. The CDR3 has 16 amino acids. Germline assignment: CDR1 SGHRS and CDR2 YFSETQ. The trim removed 4 bases at V and 0 bases at J, leaving 7 bases unmatched. The CDR3 here is CASSPGTTLAKNIQYF. The DNA for the CDR3 is TGCGCCAGCAGCCCCGGGACTACACTAGCCAAAAACATTCAGTACTTC.

The chain has TRBV5-4 and TRBJ1-2; 11 nucleotides line up with TRBD1. The germline CDR1 and CDR2 sequences are SGHNT and YYREEE (reference sequence). The CDR3 spans 16 residues. V shed 4 bases, J shed 0 bases, and the junction held 5 bases outside the gene matches. CDR3 in amino acids: CASSGGQGAPNYGYTF. CDR3 DNA sequence: TGTGCCAGCAGCGGCGGACAGGGGGCGCCTAACTATGGCTACACCTTC.

This clone was counted once. The J gene is TRBJ2-1, the V gene TRBV28, with TRBD2 matching over 10 bases. The CDR3 runs to 14 residues. The germline gives CDR1 MDHEN, CDR2 SYDVKM. Trimming took 5 bases from V and 7 from J; bases not matched to a gene: 5. Here the CDR3 reads CASSHLSGRNEQFF. CDR3 DNA sequence: TGTGCCAGCAGTCACCTTAGCGGGAGGAATGAGCAGTTCTTC. The complete variable domain, with remaining parts taken from reference TRBV28 and TRBJ2-1, reads DVKVTQSSRYLVKRTGEKVFLECVQDMDHENMFWYRQDPGLGLRLIYFSYDVKMKEKGDIPEGYSVSREKKERFSLILESASTNQTSMYLCASSHLSGRNEQFFGPGTRLTVL.

This sequence joins TRBV2 and TRBJ1-6; 9 positions agree with TRBD1. The J segment lost 7 bases and the V segment lost 9 bases, leaving 7 bases of the junction unmatched. This CDR3 comprises 14 residues. CDR1 is SNHLY, CDR2 FYNNEI, per germline. CDR3 in DNA: TGTGCCAGTGACCCGGGACAGGGCAATTCACCCCTCCACTTT. This encodes CASDPGQGNSPLHF. Using reference TRBV2 and TRBJ1-6 for the parts outside the CDR3, the full variable domain is EPEVTQTPSHQVTQMGQEVILRCVPISNHLYFYWYRQILGQKVEFLVSFYNNEISEKSEIFDDQFSVERPDGSNFTLKIRSTKLEDSAMYFCASDPGQGNSPLHFGNGTRLTVT.

The chain joins TRBV19 to TRBJ1-5; no clear D gene. Trimming took 8 bases from V and 3 from J, leaving 11 bases between them. Per the germline V gene, CDR1 is LNHDA and CDR2 is SQIVND (reference sequence). The CDR3 covers 13 residues. The CDR3 DNA reads TGTGCCAGTCAGTACGGGTCCAATCAGCCCCAGCATTTT. Its translation: CASQYGSNQPQHF.

This chain uses TRBV3-1 (or the pseudogene TRBV3-2) with TRBJ1-4, with TRBD1 identical over 7 bases. The CDR3 contains 15 residues. V lost 2 bases and J lost 6; bases outside the gene matches: 6. Germline V gene sequence: CDR1 LGHDT, CDR2 YNNKEL (reference sequence). CDR3 nucleotide sequence: TGTGCCAGCAGCCAATCGGGACAGTGGGATGAAAAACTGTTTTTT. Amino acid sequence: CASSQSGQWDEKLFF.